The sequence of this TCR beta chain was determined in a study of PD-L1 blockade in urothelial cancer. Study details: The study recovered a median of 141,255 T cells per blood sample.

Urothelial carcinoma affected the patients, and it was locally advanced or metastatic. Study findings and constraints: Durable-benefit patients had greater expansion of tumor-associated blood clones at 3 weeks.

Notes on this clone: Its target is unknown.

Each PCR had synthetic TCR analog templates added to it as a spike-in. Assay used: immunoSEQ multiplex PCR; TCRdb lists only in-frame clones, some missing. The sample lists tens of thousands of clones; roughly 86% were seen once. The material sequenced was PBMCs, taken around atezolizumab (anti-PD-L1) treatment. The clonotype was recovered from a man between 70 and 80 years old with urothelial cancer.

The CDR3 reads CASSYLRASSYNEQFF. CDR3 DNA: TGTGCCAGCAGTTACTTGCGCGCGAGCTCCTACAATGAGCAGTTCTTC. V gene TRBV6-5 combines with J gene TRBJ2-1; D gene uncertain. The V gene's germline CDR1 is MNHEY and CDR2 SVGAGI. CDR3 length: 16 amino acids. V was shortened by 1 base and J by 0 bases, with 10 bases between the two germline ends.